What follows are 5 T cell receptor beta chains derived from one specimen sequenced in a study of cytomegalovirus exposure and HLA in healthy donors. With 60 Vbeta and 13 Jbeta primers, the PCR was carried out. Profiled with immunoSEQ multiplex PCR; TCRdb holds only in-frame clones, not every one. Among about 98,000 clones listed, about two thirds were seen once. The sample was PBMCs. The receptors were sampled from a man aged 45 to 65 in good health and CMV-seronegative.

This sequence joins TRBV7-2 and TRBJ2-7; D gene unclear. This CDR3 has 13 residues. Deletions cut 2 bases from V and 2 bases from J, with 7 bases between. Germline V gene sequence: CDR1 SGHTA, CDR2 FQGNSA. CDR3 region: CASSLTVPYEQYF. The CDR3 DNA sequence: TGTGCCAGCAGCTTAACAGTACCCTACGAGCAGTACTTC.

CDR3 in DNA: TGCAGCGTTAGTGGTGGGACAGTTTATGGCTACACCTTC. Translated, it gives CSVSGGTVYGYTF. The V gene is TRBV29-1, the J gene TRBJ1-2; 7 bases fit TRBD1. This CDR3 has 13 residues. Germline CDR1 SQVTM, CDR2 ANQGSEA. The V gene end was trimmed by 5 bases and the J gene end by 5 bases; junction bases not matched to a gene: 8.

The rearrangement uses TRBV19 and TRBJ2-7, with 9 nucleotides matching TRBD2. CDR3 length: 14 residues. Germline CDR1 LNHDA, CDR2 SQIVND (reference sequence). With V trimmed by 3 bases and J by 3 bases, 3 bases remained unmatched. The CDR3 here is CASSMSSGSYEQYF. CDR3 bases: TGTGCCAGTAGTATGAGTAGCGGGAGCTACGAGCAGTACTTC.

The chain joins TRBV10-2 to TRBJ2-7, with 9 bases aligning to TRBD1. The CDR3 loop spans 12 amino acids. In germline, CDR1 is WSHSY, CDR2 SAAADI. Germline trimming cut 7 bases from V and 4 bases from J; bases unmatched to any gene: 2. Here the CDR3 DNA reads TGCGCCAGCAAAGACAGGGGGTACGAGCAGTACTTC. It translates to CASKDRGYEQYF.

This clone appeared once. This chain connects TRBV10-3 to TRBJ2-1, with D perhaps TRBD1 (6 bases). The CDR3 is 19 residues long. Germline assignment: CDR1 ENHRY and CDR2 SYGVKD. Trimming left V 1 base short and J 3 bases short, with 22 bases between. The CDR3 region is CAISELLLRGGPDYNEQFF. The CDR3 DNA follows: TGTGCCATCAGTGAGTTACTCCTCAGGGGCGGCCCAGACTACAATGAGCAGTTCTTC.